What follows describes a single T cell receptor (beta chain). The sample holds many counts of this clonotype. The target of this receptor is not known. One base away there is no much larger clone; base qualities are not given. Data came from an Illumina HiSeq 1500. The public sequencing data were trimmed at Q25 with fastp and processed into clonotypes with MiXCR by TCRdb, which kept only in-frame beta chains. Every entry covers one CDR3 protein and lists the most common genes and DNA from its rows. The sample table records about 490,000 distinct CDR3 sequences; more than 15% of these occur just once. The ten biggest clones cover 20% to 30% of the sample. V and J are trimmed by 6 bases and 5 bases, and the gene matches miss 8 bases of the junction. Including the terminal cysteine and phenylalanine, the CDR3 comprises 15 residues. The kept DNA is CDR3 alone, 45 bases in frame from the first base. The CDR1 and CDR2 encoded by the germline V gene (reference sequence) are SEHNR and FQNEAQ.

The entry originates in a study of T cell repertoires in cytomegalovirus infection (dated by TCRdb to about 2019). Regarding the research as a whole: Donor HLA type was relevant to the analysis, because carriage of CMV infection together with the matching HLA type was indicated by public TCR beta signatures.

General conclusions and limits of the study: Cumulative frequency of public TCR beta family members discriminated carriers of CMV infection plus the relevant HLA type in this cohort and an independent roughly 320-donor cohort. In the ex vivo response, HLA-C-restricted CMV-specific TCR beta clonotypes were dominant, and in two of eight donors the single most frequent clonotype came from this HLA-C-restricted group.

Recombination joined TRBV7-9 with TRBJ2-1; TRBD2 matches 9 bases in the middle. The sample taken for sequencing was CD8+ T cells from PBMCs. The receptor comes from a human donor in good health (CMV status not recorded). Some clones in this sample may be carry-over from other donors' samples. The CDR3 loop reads CASRSGTSKHNEQFF. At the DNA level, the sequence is TGTGCCAGCAGATCCGGGACTAGCAAACACAATGAGCAGTTCTTC. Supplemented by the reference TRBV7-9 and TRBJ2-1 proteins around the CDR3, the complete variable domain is DTGVSQNPRHKITKRGQNVTFRCDPISEHNRLYWYRQTLGQGPEFLTYFQNEAQLEKSRLLSDRFSAERPKGSFSTLEIQRTEQGDSAMYLCASRSGTSKHNEQFFGPGTRLTVL.